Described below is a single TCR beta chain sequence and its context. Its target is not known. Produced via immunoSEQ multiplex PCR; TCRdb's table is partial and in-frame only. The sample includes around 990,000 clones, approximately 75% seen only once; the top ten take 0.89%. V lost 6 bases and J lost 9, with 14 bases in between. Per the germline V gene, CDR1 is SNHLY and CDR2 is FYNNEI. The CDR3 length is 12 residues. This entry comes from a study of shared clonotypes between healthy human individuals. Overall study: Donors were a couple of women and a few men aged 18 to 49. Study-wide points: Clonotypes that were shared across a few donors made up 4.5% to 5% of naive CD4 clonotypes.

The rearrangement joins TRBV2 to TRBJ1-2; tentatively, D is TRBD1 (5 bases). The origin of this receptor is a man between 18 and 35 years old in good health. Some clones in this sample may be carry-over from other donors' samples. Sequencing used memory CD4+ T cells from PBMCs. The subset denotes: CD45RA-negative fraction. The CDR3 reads CASRRDAGSYTF. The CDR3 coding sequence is TGTGCCAGCAGGCGGGACGCTGGAAGCTACACCTTC. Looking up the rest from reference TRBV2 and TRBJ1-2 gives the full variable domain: EPEVTQTPSHQVTQMGQEVILRCVPISNHLYFYWYRQILGQKVEFLVSFYNNEISEKSEIFDDQFSVERPDGSNFTLKIRSTKLEDSAMYFCASRRDAGSYTFGSGTRLTVV.